The 15 T cell receptor beta chains below were found in one sample sequenced in a study of regulatory T cells in long-lasting Graves disease. Sequencing libraries for TCR beta were prepared with iRepertoire HTBI primers and Arm-PCR of CDR3 regions. TCRdb analysed the multiplex PCR reads with MiXCR anew, one entry per CDR3 protein. The data show approximately 350,000 distinct CDR3 sequences, roughly 15% seen once. Sample time point: newly diagnosed GD, antithyroid drugs for less than 3 months. Preparation of the TCR library used RNA extracted from PBMCs. These data were also filed under a second study, of T cells in Graves' hyperthyroidism and ophthalmopathy.

Sample: peripheral blood mononuclear cells (PBMCs), taken at new diagnosis, from a patient treated with antithyroid drugs. All receptors come from a woman younger than 30 with Graves disease.

This clonotype has at least ten counts. The V call is TRBV13, the J call TRBJ2-2; 7 positions agree with TRBD2. Germline V gene lookup returns CDR1 PRHDT and CDR2 FYEKMQ (reference sequence). The CDR3 is 15 amino acids. Unmatched junction bases numbered 6, after V lost 5 bases and J lost 3 bases. The CDR3 region has the DNA TGTGCCAGCAGCGAGGGAGCGGGATACACCGGGGAGCTGTTTTTT. It is translated as CASSEGAGYTGELFF.

Ten or more counts support this clonotype. V and J are TRBV2 and TRBJ2-5; D uncertain. Deletions cut 4 bases from V and 3 bases from J, with 3 bases between. The germline V gene has CDR1 SNHLY and CDR2 FYNNEI. The CDR3 sequence is 11 residues long. CDR3 sequence (DNA): TGTGCCAGCAGTGCGAAAGAGACCCAGTACTTC. Encoded protein: CASSAKETQYF.

This clonotype was counted many times. This chain joins TRBV28 and TRBJ1-1; 7 bases are shared with TRBD1. Unmatched junction bases numbered 5, after V lost 3 bases and J lost 4 bases. This CDR3 is built from 14 residues. The germline gives CDR1 MDHEN, CDR2 SYDVKM. The CDR3 nucleotides are TGTGCCAGCAGTTTCCGAGGGGGCGCCACTGAAGCTTTCTTT. Encoded protein: CASSFRGGATEAFF.

This clonotype occurred a few times. The chain combines TRBV29-1 with TRBJ2-2; D is possibly TRBD2 (5 bases). CDR1 is SQVTM and CDR2 is ANQGSEA in the germline V gene. The CDR3 has 14 residues. V was pared by 7 bases and J by 3 bases, with 15 bases between. CDR3 amino acids: CSASRDAYTGELFF. CDR3 nucleotide sequence: TGCAGCGCTTCCCGGGATGCCTACACCGGGGAGCTGTTTTTT.

There are many counts of this clonotype. The chain links TRBV11-3 to TRBJ2-2; D is uncertain. There are 13 residues in the CDR3. Looked up from germline, CDR1 is SGHNT and CDR2 is YENEEA. With 3 bases removed from V and 6 bases from J, the gap between germline ends came to 8 bases. The CDR3 coding sequence is TGTGCCAGCAGCTTCTATTATTCCGGGGAGCTGTTTTTT. Translating it yields CASSFYYSGELFF.

This clonotype was seen only a few times. The genes are TRBV2 and TRBJ2-2; TRBD2 matches at 9 bases. Germline trimming cut 7 bases from V and 8 bases from J; bases unmatched to any gene: 8. This CDR3 comprises 14 residues. In germline, CDR1 is SNHLY, CDR2 FYNNEI. CDR3 residues: CASKASGALGELFF. The CDR3 DNA is TGTGCCAGCAAGGCTAGCGGGGCCTTAGGGGAGCTGTTTTTT.

CDR3 sequence reads: CASSEVSVGSGYTF. CDR3 bases: TGTGCCAGCAGTGAGGTATCCGTCGGCTCGGGCTACACCTTC. V usage is TRBV2 and J usage is TRBJ1-2; D not resolved. Trimming stripped 3 bases from V and 8 bases from J, with 16 bases between. CDR3 length: 14 residues. Germline values: CDR1 SNHLY, CDR2 FYNNEI.

At least ten counts were recorded for this clonotype. The V call is TRBV29-1, the J call TRBJ1-2; D not resolved. This CDR3 has 14 residues. Germline CDR1 SQVTM, CDR2 ANQGSEA. With 1 base removed from V and 4 bases from J, the gap between germline ends came to 13 bases. CDR3 DNA: TGCAGCGTTGAAGGAACCTATCGGACCTATGGCTACACCTTC. Translated, it gives CSVEGTYRTYGYTF.

The chain has TRBV10-3 and TRBJ1-5, with D hard to call. The germline V gene has CDR1 ENHRY and CDR2 SYGVKD. CDR3 length: 14 amino acids. V was shortened by 8 bases and J by 0 bases, with 11 bases between the two germline ends. The CDR3 loop is CAIGRTSSNQPQHF. Written as DNA, the CDR3 is TGTGCCATCGGACGAACAAGTAGCAATCAGCCCCAGCATTTT.

This clonotype showed up just a few times. A read error may explain this, as a much larger clone is one base away. The CDR3 here is CAGAGSQGAQYF. CDR3 DNA: TGTGCCGGTGCAGGCTCGCAAGGAGCCCAGTACTTC. The chain couples TRBV12-3 or TRBV12-4 to TRBJ2-5; D gene uncertain. V was shortened by 11 bases and J by 9 bases, with 19 bases between the two germline ends. CDR3 length: 12 amino acids.

The chain uses TRBV28 and TRBJ1-2; 7 bases are a match to TRBD1. The CDR3 consists of 14 residues. The V and J ends lost 8 bases and 1 base, in that order; junction bases with no gene match: 7. Germline assignment: CDR1 MDHEN and CDR2 SYDVKM. The CDR3 spells CASGGTALNYGYTF. CDR3 nucleotide sequence: TGTGCCAGCGGAGGGACAGCCCTTAACTATGGCTACACCTTC.

The chain carries TRBV6-1 and TRBJ1-2, with TRBD1 identical over 7 bases. Germline CDR1 reads MNHNS; CDR2 reads SASEGT. The V gene end was trimmed by 6 bases and the J gene end by 3 bases; junction bases not matched to a gene: 13. The CDR3 runs to 16 residues. The CDR3 loop reads CASRVGTAIQYYGYTF. CDR3 bases: TGTGCCAGCAGAGTTGGGACAGCTATACAATACTATGGCTACACCTTC.

At least ten counts were recorded for this clonotype. The V call is TRBV12-3 or TRBV12-4, the J call TRBJ1-1; a weak D match, TRBD1 (5 bases). This CDR3 spans 14 amino acids. Between the trimmed V and J ends, which lost 8 bases and 1 base, there was a span of 14 bases. The CDR3 sequence is CASRSEGRNTEAFF. For the CDR3, the DNA is TGTGCCAGCCGATCGGAGGGGAGGAACACTGAAGCTTTCTTT.

This clonotype has at least ten counts. The genes are TRBV30 and TRBJ2-3; no reliable D call. Germline-derived CDR1 and CDR2 are GTSNPN and SVGIG (reference sequence). The CDR3 runs 13 residues. Trimming left V 3 bases short and J 3 bases short, with 10 bases between. The CDR3 DNA sequence: TGTGCCTGGAGGACCGGGCTGACAGATACGCAGTATTTT. Its protein is CAWRTGLTDTQYF.

Concerning this clonotype itself: A read error likely explains this, since a far larger clone differs by one base. This chain connects TRBV27 to TRBJ2-7; no clear D. V lost 5 bases and J 0 bases, leaving 11 bases between the germline ends. Germline loops: CDR1 MNHEY, CDR2 SMNVEV (reference sequence). This CDR3 spans 14 amino acids. The CDR3 DNA sequence: TGTGCCAGCAGTGCCCCGGACGGCTCCTACGAGCAGTACTTC. Protein product: CASSAPDGSYEQYF.